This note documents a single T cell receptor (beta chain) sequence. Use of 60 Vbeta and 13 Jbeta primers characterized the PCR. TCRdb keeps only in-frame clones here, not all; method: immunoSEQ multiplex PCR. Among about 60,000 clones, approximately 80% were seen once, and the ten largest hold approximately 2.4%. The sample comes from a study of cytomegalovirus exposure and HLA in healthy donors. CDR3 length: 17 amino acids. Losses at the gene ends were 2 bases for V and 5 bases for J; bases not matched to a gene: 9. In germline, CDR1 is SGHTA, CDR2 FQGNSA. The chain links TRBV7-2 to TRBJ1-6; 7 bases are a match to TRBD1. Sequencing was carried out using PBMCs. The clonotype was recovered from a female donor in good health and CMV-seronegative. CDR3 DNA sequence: TGTGCCAGCAGCTTATACCCGGGGACAGCCAATAATTCACCCCTCCACTTT. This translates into CASSLYPGTANNSPLHF. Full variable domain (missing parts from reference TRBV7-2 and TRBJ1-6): GAGVSQSPSNKVTEKGKDVELRCDPISGHTALYWYRQSLGQGLEFLIYFQGNSAPDKSGLPSDRFSAERTGGSVSTLTIQRTQQEDSAVYLCASSLYPGTANNSPLHFGNGTRLTVT.